This T cell receptor beta chain stems from a study of CD8+ T cells in alopecia areata. Overall study findings and caveats: Among patients, TCR sharing was less clear than in mice, a difference possibly due in part to HLA diversity in the patient population.

Noted treatment: oral pan-JAK inhibitor, 5-10 mg twice daily. With respect to this clone: Its antigen is currently unknown.

Extracted from the samples, RNA was reverse transcribed into cDNA to serve as the sequencing template. Sequenced by immunoSEQ multiplex PCR; TCRdb stores in-frame clones only, minus some. The sample has 200,000 to 250,000 clones; about two fifths are singletons. V was cut by 7 bases and J by 2 bases, with 12 bases left in between. The CDR3 runs 14 residues. CDR1 and CDR2 (germline): MNHEY, SVGAGI. The chain employs TRBV6-5 and TRBJ1-5; no clear D gene. The material sequenced was CD4+ T cells sorted from blood, taken at week 34, from a patient treated with tofacitinib. This TCR was recovered from a human donor with alopecia areata. The CDR3 sequence: CASTADRGNQPQHF. DNA of the CDR3: TGTGCCAGCACCGCCGATCGGGGCAATCAGCCCCAGCATTTT.